This T cell receptor (beta chain) was sequenced in a study of blood T cell repertoires in COVID-19. CDR3 length: 17 residues. The J segment lost 0 bases and the V segment lost 0 bases, leaving 6 bases of the junction unmatched. Germline CDR1 and CDR2: SGHRS and YFSETQ. In the authors' methods: Amplification with reference gene primers provided the estimates of nucleated cell counts. Generated by immunoSEQ multiplex PCR, the TCRdb table keeps only in-frame clones and is missing some. V and J calls and clone size are as listed in that table; D and trimming were resolved from the DNA. The table records approximately 180,000 clones, roughly 85% of them present only once. Self-reported history from a screening survey and questionnaire set each donor's cohort.

The receptor's source is a man aged 35 to 55 who had recovered from COVID-19. The sequencing input was PBMCs or T cells enriched from blood (not recorded which). This chain joins TRBV5-1 and TRBJ1-3; TRBD1 matches 7 bases. The CDR3, as DNA: TGCGCCAGCAGCTTGGACAGGGGAGAATTCTCTGGAAACACCATATATTTT. Amino acid sequence: CASSLDRGEFSGNTIYF.